The sequence of this TCR beta chain was determined in a study of cytomegalovirus exposure and HLA in healthy donors. In the PCR, 60 Vbeta and 13 Jbeta primers were used. The assay was immunoSEQ multiplex PCR, and TCRdb's table has in-frame clones only and misses some. The sample contains around 150,000 clones, approximately 67% of which appear only once. The CDR3 extends over 13 amino acids. Germline V gene lookup returns CDR1 LNHDA and CDR2 SQIVND (reference sequence). Only a few counts were recorded for this clone. The junction departs from the called germline gene at one end, perhaps through a read error.

This sequence was found in a woman aged 60-70 years in good health and CMV-seronegative. The sample taken for sequencing was PBMCs. The gene calls are TRBV19 and TRBJ2-7; 7 positions agree with TRBD1. The CDR3 DNA sequence: TGTGCCAGTAGTCCGAGTAGAGGGACAGTCTTAGACTTC. It encodes CASSPSRGTVLDF.